One and the same sample provided the 9 T cell receptor beta chains below, sequenced in a study of human T cells and chemical hapten exposure. The time point denotes: patch test 2, 6 weeks after DPC sensitization. Regarding treatment: therapeutic diphenylcyclopropenone sensitization with weekly scalp DPC. TCRdb reprocessed the RACE reads via MiXCR and lists one record per CDR3 protein. The table has some 79,000 distinct CDR3 sequences, roughly a tenth seen once. Here the sequenced sample was whole blood, taken in connection with sensitization to the hapten diphenylcyclopropenone (DPC). The source of these receptors is a woman in her 50s with alopecia areata. Some clones in this sample may be carry-over from other donors' samples.

V usage is TRBV20-1 and J usage is TRBJ2-2; D might be TRBD2 (6 bases). Germline assignment: CDR1 DFQATT and CDR2 SNEGSKA (reference sequence). The germline V and J ends were trimmed by 6 bases and 0 bases, with 11 bases remaining between them. The CDR3 is 14 amino acids. CDR3 bases: TGCAGTGCCTCAGGACTACCGAACACCGGGGAGCTGTTTTTT. Encoded protein: CSASGLPNTGELFF.

The rearrangement links TRBV7-2 to TRBJ2-1, with D tentatively TRBD1 (6 bases). The CDR3 extends over 16 amino acids. Germline values: CDR1 SGHTA, CDR2 FQGNSA. Deletions cut 2 bases from V and 0 bases from J, with 11 bases between. Here the CDR3 reads CASSLSQGHSYNEQFF. The CDR3 DNA is TGTGCCAGCAGCTTATCTCAGGGGCACTCCTACAATGAGCAGTTCTTC.

This clonotype was seen many times. This chain uses TRBV15 with TRBJ2-1, with 8 nucleotides matching TRBD2. Germline V gene lookup returns CDR1 LNHNV and CDR2 YYDKDF (reference sequence). The CDR3 extends over 16 amino acids. V was pared by 2 bases and J by 4 bases, with 7 bases of the junction left unmatched. The CDR3: CATSRPGSGMYNEQFF. In DNA, the CDR3 is TGTGCCACCAGCAGACCGGGTAGCGGGATGTACAATGAGCAGTTCTTC.

The rearrangement joins TRBV5-4 to TRBJ2-3; 10 positions match TRBD2. The CDR3 loop spans 16 amino acids. V lost 3 bases to trimming and J lost 0 bases; unmatched junction nucleotides: 4. The germline V gene has CDR1 SGHNT and CDR2 YYREEE (reference sequence). CDR3 nucleotides: TGTGCCAGCAGCTGGCGGACTAGCGGCAGCACAGATACGCAGTATTTT. It translates to CASSWRTSGSTDTQYF.

The chain is built from TRBV5-4 and TRBJ2-3; D call uncertain. V lost 0 bases and J lost 6, with 8 bases in between. The V gene's germline CDR1 is SGHNT and CDR2 YYREEE (reference sequence). The CDR3 length is 13 residues. CDR3 sequence reads: CASSLGPLDTQYF. CDR3 bases: TGTGCCAGCAGCTTGGGTCCTTTGGATACGCAGTATTTT.

This clonotype was observed a few times. V and J are TRBV9 and TRBJ2-3, with D unresolved. Between the trimmed V and J ends, which lost 1 base and 3 bases, there was a span of 3 bases. Germline assignment: CDR1 SGDLS and CDR2 YYNGEE. This CDR3 region has 12 residues. This CDR3 is CASSVNTDTQYF. CDR3 bases: TGTGCCAGCAGCGTAAATACAGATACGCAGTATTTT.

This clonotype was picked up a small number of times. The chain joins TRBV5-5 to TRBJ2-1; TRBD2 aligns across 12 bases. CDR1 and CDR2 (germline): SGHKS, YYEKEE (reference sequence). The CDR3 has 16 residues. V dropped 4 bases and J dropped 8; count of bases not matched to a gene: 10. The CDR3 region is CASSPPPSGRADEQFF. The CDR3 DNA reads TGTGCCAGCAGCCCCCCACCTAGCGGGAGGGCGGATGAGCAGTTCTTC.

This clonotype showed up many times. The chain carries TRBV7-9 and TRBJ2-7; no firm D call. The CDR3 consists of 16 residues. CDR1 and CDR2 (germline): SEHNR, FQNEAQ (reference sequence). V lost 6 bases to trimming and J lost 0 bases, with 18 bases between them. The CDR3 loop is CASSRSAVFPSYEQYF. The CDR3 DNA reads TGTGCCAGCAGTCGATCCGCAGTTTTCCCCTCCTACGAGCAGTACTTC.

This clonotype has a count of ten or more. This chain uses TRBV11-2 with TRBJ1-1; the match to TRBD1 covers 7 bases. CDR3 length equals 14 residues. CDR1 is SGHAT and CDR2 is FQNNGV in the germline V gene. The ends lost 4 bases at V and 4 bases at J; junction bases unmatched: 6. The CDR3 here is CASSSDRVATEAFF. CDR3 coding DNA: TGTGCCAGCAGCTCCGACAGGGTCGCCACTGAAGCTTTCTTT.